The 19 T cell receptor beta chains below come from one sample, sequenced in a study of control samples from healthy donors and cancer patients. The table came from immunoSEQ multiplex PCR; TCRdb's copy has only in-frame clones and leaves some out. The sample yields around 93,000 clones, over 85% seen once. The sequenced sample was blood. These receptor sequences come from a human donor in good health. The donor label of this sample is uncertain.

The rearrangement links TRBV6-5 to TRBJ1-6; D gene unclear. CDR3 size: 16 residues. The V end lost 2 bases, the J end lost 0 bases, and 8 bases lay between the germline ends. Per the germline V gene, CDR1 is MNHEY and CDR2 is SVGAGI. In DNA form, the CDR3 reads TGTGCCAGCAGTTACACCCGGGCCTCCTATAATTCACCCCTCCACTTT. It yields the protein CASSYTRASYNSPLHF.

This chain joins TRBV27 and TRBJ1-1; D uncertain. Germline CDR1 and CDR2: MNHEY and SMNVEV (reference sequence). CDR3 length: 13 amino acids. Trimming stripped 2 bases from V and 3 bases from J, with 7 bases between. The CDR3 is CASSLLADTEAFF. CDR3 coding DNA: TGTGCCAGCAGTTTACTGGCGGACACTGAAGCTTTCTTT.

This chain joins TRBV18 and TRBJ2-5; TRBD1 might be the D (5 bases). CDR3 length equals 13 residues. Germline CDR1 and CDR2: KGHSH and LQKENI. The germline V and J ends were trimmed by 2 bases and 3 bases, with 7 bases remaining between them. CDR3 sequence: CASSPGQEETQYF. The CDR3 DNA is TGTGCCAGCTCACCAGGACAAGAAGAGACCCAGTACTTC.

This clone has a single count. This rearrangement joins TRBV7-2 to TRBJ1-1; the D gene is possibly TRBD1 (5 bases). The V end lost 4 bases, the J end lost 1 base, and 10 bases lay between the germline ends. This CDR3 spans 14 amino acids. Germline loops: CDR1 SGHTA, CDR2 FQGNSA. CDR3 loop: CASSSTEKNTEAFF. In DNA, the CDR3 is TGTGCCAGCAGCTCGACAGAGAAGAACACTGAAGCTTTCTTT.

The V gene is TRBV5-1, the J gene TRBJ2-2, with 8 bases identical to TRBD2. The CDR3 is 15 amino acids. Per germline, CDR1 SGHRS and CDR2 YFSETQ. After removal of 3 bases from V and 6 bases from J, the junction contained 7 bases not matched to a gene. The CDR3 loop reads CASSWVRGAPGELFF. In nucleotides, the CDR3 is TGCGCCAGCAGCTGGGTGCGGGGGGCGCCCGGGGAGCTGTTTTTT.

V is TRBV5-1 and J is TRBJ1-2; TRBD1 might be the D (5 bases). Germline-derived CDR1 and CDR2 are SGHRS and YFSETQ. Trimming left V 5 bases short and J 4 bases short, with 18 bases between. This CDR3 comprises 15 residues. The CDR3 protein is CASSLQAALGYGYTF. The CDR3 DNA reads TGCGCCAGCAGTTTACAGGCGGCTTTAGGCTATGGCTACACCTTC.

This clone has just one count. A read error may account for a junction end that differs from germline. The chain employs TRBV6-5 and TRBJ2-5, with TRBD1 as a possible D gene (5 bases). CDR3 length: 14 amino acids. Germline CDR1 is MNHEY and CDR2 is SVGAGI. This CDR3 reads CASSYTGLQETQYF. The CDR3 nucleotides read TGTGCCAGCAGTTACACAGGCCTCCAAGAAACCCAGTACTTC.

The chain uses TRBV27 and TRBJ2-3; possibly TRBD2 for D (7 bases). The length of the CDR3 is 15 residues. With 4 bases removed from V and 1 base from J, the gap between germline ends came to 12 bases. From germline, CDR1 is MNHEY and CDR2 SMNVEV (reference sequence). The CDR3 reads CASSSRGPRTDTQYF. In DNA form, the CDR3 reads TGTGCCAGCAGTTCGCGGGGGCCACGCACAGATACGCAGTATTTT.

The rearrangement joins TRBV5-4 to TRBJ1-2; D gene ambiguous. The germline CDR1 and CDR2 sequences are SGHNT and YYREEE (reference sequence). This CDR3 is 13 amino acids long. V gave up 0 bases and J gave up 6 bases, with 9 bases separating them. The CDR3 is CASSLVSSNGYTF. DNA for the CDR3: TGTGCCAGCAGCTTGGTATCCTCCAATGGCTACACCTTC.

The table lists this clone with a count of one. The V call is TRBV4-1, the J call TRBJ2-3; 8 nucleotides align to TRBD2. V lost 2 bases to trimming and J lost 6 bases; unmatched junction nucleotides: 13. Germline assignment: CDR1 MGHRA and CDR2 YSYEKL. The CDR3 length is 17 residues. CDR3 nucleotide sequence: TGCGCCAGCAGCCAATGGATCGTATCCGGGACTAGTGATACGCAGTATTTT. Translation: CASSQWIVSGTSDTQYF.

This chain connects TRBV20-1 to TRBJ1-2; D gene uncertain. The CDR3 is 11 residues long. CDR1 DFQATT and CDR2 SNEGSKA come from the germline V gene (reference sequence). The V end lost 6 bases, the J end lost 8 bases, and 13 bases lay between the germline ends. The CDR3 sequence is CSALKGGGYTF. Here the CDR3 DNA reads TGCAGTGCGCTCAAGGGAGGGGGCTACACCTTC.

The V gene is TRBV30, the J gene TRBJ2-5, with 9 bases matching TRBD2. The CDR3 is 13 amino acids. J gave up 6 bases and V 5 bases, and 7 bases lay outside the gene matches. Germline V gene data show CDR1 as GTSNPN and CDR2 as SVGIG (reference sequence). The CDR3 sequence: CAWAGTSMKTQYF. The CDR3 coding sequence is TGTGCCTGGGCCGGGACTAGCATGAAGACCCAGTACTTC.

The J gene is TRBJ1-5, the V gene TRBV5-8; D is unclear. The V end was cut by 1 base, the J end by 2 bases, with 7 bases between. The V gene's germline CDR1 is SGHTS and CDR2 YDEGEE. The CDR3 is 14 residues long. The CDR3 sequence is CASSLKSGNQPQHF. CDR3 nucleotides: TGTGCCAGCAGCTTGAAGTCAGGCAATCAGCCCCAGCATTTT.

The chain couples TRBV6-6 to TRBJ1-1; 9 nucleotides agree with TRBD1. Germline V lookup: CDR1 MNHNY, CDR2 SVGAGI (reference sequence). There are 14 residues in the CDR3. The ends lost 5 bases at V and 6 bases at J; junction bases unmatched: 7. This CDR3 is CASSRQGVSAEAFF. Here the CDR3 DNA reads TGTGCCAGCAGTCGACAGGGGGTGAGCGCTGAAGCTTTCTTT.

The chain carries TRBV9 and TRBJ2-3; a possible D gene is TRBD2 (7 bases). This CDR3 contains 14 residues. Germline lookup yields CDR1 SGDLS and CDR2 YYNGEE. The ends were cut back, 0 bases at V and 6 bases at J, with 11 bases in the middle. The DNA of the CDR3 is TGTGCCAGCAGCGTAGCGGGGGGCCGGGATACGCAGTATTTT. Translated, it gives CASSVAGGRDTQYF. The whole variable domain, remainder taken from reference TRBV9 and TRBJ2-3, is DSGVTQTPKHLITATGQRVTLRCSPRSGDLSVYWYQQSLDQGLQFLIQYYNGEERAKGNILERFSAQQFPDLHSELNLSSLELGDSALYFCASSVAGGRDTQYFGPGTRLTVL.

V gene TRBV6-5 combines with J gene TRBJ1-2, with TRBD1 matching over 7 bases. V was pared by 6 bases and J by 0 bases, with 7 bases of the junction left unmatched. Germline lookup yields CDR1 MNHEY and CDR2 SVGAGI. The CDR3 extends over 15 amino acids. CDR3: CASRTPGTANYGYTF. The CDR3 bases are TGTGCCAGCAGAACCCCCGGGACAGCTAACTATGGCTACACCTTC.

V and J are TRBV19 and TRBJ1-5, with unresolved D. Germline CDR1 LNHDA, CDR2 SQIVND (reference sequence). CDR3 length: 15 residues. With 7 bases removed from V and 0 bases from J, the gap between germline ends came to 13 bases. DNA for the CDR3: TGTGCCAGTACCCCCGACGGTGATAGCAATCAGCCCCAGCATTTT. As protein: CASTPDGDSNQPQHF.

This chain uses TRBV15 with TRBJ1-4; D gene ambiguous. CDR3 size: 14 residues. Trimming cost V 1 base and J 4 bases, with 7 bases left between them. Germline V gives CDR1 LNHNV, CDR2 YYDKDF (reference sequence). CDR3 nucleotide sequence: TGTGCCACCAGCAGAGGGGAAGTTAATGAAAAACTGTTTTTT. The encoded protein is CATSRGEVNEKLFF.

V and J are TRBV10-1 and TRBJ2-3, with TRBD2 matching 9 bases. The CDR3 is 16 amino acids. In germline, CDR1 is WNHNN, CDR2 SYGVQD (reference sequence). The V segment lost 3 bases and the J segment 2 bases; nucleotides outside the gene matches: 6. The CDR3 loop is CASSDASGVNTDTQYF. For the CDR3, the DNA is TGCGCCAGCAGTGACGCTAGCGGGGTTAACACAGATACGCAGTATTTT.